This T cell receptor beta chain emerged from a study of blood T cell repertoires in COVID-19. The V gene's germline CDR1 is ENHRY and CDR2 SYGVKD. CDR3 size: 13 residues. The ends were cut back, 9 bases at V and 3 bases at J, with 12 bases in the middle. Here immunoSEQ multiplex PCR was the method, and the copy in TCRdb shows in-frame clones only, minus some. In the table there are 210,000 or so clones, approximately 85% of which are singletons. The receptor was derived from a woman aged 45-65 years with active or convalescent COVID-19. The sample consisted of peripheral blood. The J gene is TRBJ1-5, the V gene TRBV10-3; TRBD1 might be the D (5 bases). As DNA, the CDR3 is TGTGCCATTGGTGGAGGGGACAATCAGCCCCAGCATTTT. Its translation: CAIGGGDNQPQHF.